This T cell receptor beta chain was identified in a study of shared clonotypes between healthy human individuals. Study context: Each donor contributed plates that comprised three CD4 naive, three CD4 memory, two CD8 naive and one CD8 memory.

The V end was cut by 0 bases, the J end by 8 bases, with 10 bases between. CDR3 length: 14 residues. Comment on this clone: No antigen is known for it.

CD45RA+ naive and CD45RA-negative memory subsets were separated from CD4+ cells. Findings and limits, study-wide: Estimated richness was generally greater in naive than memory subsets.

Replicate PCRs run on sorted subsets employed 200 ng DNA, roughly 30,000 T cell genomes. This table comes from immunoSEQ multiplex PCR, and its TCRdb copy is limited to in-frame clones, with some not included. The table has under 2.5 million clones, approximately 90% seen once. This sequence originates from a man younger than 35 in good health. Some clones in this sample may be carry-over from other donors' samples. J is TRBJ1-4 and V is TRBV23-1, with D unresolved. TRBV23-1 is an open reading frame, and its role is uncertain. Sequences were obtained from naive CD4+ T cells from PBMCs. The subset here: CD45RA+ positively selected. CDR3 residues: CASSQSKRAEKLFF. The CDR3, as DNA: TGCGCCAGCAGTCAATCGAAACGAGCCGAAAAACTGTTTTTT.